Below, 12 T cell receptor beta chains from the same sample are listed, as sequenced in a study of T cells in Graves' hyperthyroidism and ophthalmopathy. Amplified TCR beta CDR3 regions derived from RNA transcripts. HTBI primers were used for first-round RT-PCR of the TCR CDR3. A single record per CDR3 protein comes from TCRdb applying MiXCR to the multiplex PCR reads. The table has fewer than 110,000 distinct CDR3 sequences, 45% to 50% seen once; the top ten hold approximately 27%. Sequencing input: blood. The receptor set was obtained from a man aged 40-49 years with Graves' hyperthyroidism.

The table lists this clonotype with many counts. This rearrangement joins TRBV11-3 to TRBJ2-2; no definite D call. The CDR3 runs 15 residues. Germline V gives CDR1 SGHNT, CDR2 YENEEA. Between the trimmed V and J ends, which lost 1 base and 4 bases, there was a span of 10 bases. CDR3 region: CASSLVGVGTGELFF. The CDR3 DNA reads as TGTGCCAGCAGCTTAGTAGGAGTTGGCACCGGGGAGCTGTTTTTT.

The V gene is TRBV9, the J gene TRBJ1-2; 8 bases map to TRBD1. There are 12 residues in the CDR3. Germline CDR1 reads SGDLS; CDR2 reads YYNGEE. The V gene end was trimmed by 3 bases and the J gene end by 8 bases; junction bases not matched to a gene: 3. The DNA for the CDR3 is TGTGCCAGCAGCGCCGGGGACAGGGGCTACACCTTC. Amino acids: CASSAGDRGYTF. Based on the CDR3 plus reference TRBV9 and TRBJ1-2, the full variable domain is DSGVTQTPKHLITATGQRVTLRCSPRSGDLSVYWYQQSLDQGLQFLIQYYNGEERAKGNILERFSAQQFPDLHSELNLSSLELGDSALYFCASSAGDRGYTFGSGTRLTVV.

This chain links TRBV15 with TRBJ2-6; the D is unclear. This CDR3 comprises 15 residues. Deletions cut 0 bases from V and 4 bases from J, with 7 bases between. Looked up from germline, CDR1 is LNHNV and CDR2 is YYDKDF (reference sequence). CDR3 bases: TGTGCCACCAGCAGAGATCCCTCCGGGGCCAACGTCCTGACTTTC. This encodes CATSRDPSGANVLTF.

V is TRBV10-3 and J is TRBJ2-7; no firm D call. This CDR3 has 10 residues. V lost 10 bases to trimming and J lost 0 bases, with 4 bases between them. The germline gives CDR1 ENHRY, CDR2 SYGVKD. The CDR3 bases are TGTGCCACCAGCTCCTACGAGCAGTACTTC. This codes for CATSSYEQYF.

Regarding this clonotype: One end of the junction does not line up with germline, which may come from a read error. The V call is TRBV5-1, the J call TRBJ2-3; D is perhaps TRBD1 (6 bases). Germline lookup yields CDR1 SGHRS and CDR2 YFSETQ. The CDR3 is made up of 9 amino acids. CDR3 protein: CASSLDRVF. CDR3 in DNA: TGCGCCAGCAGCTTGGACAGGGTTTTT.

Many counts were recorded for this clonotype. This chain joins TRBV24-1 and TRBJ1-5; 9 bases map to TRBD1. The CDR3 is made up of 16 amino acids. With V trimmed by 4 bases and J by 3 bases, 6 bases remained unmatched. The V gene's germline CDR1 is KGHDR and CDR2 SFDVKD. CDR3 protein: CATSEAGTGLNQPQHF. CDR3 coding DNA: TGTGCCACCAGTGAAGCCGGGACAGGGCTCAATCAGCCCCAGCATTTT.

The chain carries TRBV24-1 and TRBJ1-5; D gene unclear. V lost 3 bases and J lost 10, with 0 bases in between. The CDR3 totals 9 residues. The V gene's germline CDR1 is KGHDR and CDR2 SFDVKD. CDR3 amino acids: CATSDPQHF. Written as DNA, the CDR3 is TGTGCCACCAGTGATCCCCAGCATTTT.

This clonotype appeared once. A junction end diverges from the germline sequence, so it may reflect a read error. This CDR3 reads CASSPLTSGREQCF. The CDR3 DNA sequence: TGTGCCAGCAGCCCACTGACTAGCGGGAGGGAGCAGTGCTTC. V gene TRBV9 combines with J gene TRBJ2-7; TRBD2 agrees at 14 bases. Germline V CDR1 and CDR2: SGDLS, YYNGEE. This CDR3 is 14 amino acids long.

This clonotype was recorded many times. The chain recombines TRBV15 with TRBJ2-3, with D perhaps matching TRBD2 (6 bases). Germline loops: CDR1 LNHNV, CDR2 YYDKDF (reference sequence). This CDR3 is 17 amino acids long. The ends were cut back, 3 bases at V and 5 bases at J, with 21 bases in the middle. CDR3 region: CATSSFPPGEGGDTQYF. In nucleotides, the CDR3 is TGTGCCACCAGCAGCTTCCCACCGGGAGAGGGCGGAGATACGCAGTATTTT.

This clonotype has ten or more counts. This CDR3 is CASQPTGTSTDTQYF. CDR3 sequence (DNA): TGTGCCAGCCAACCTACCGGGACTTCCACAGATACGCAGTATTTT. The chain has TRBV6-5 and TRBJ2-3; tentatively, D is TRBD2 (6 bases). The CDR3 covers 15 residues. With 8 bases removed from V and 2 bases from J, the gap between germline ends came to 17 bases. Germline V gene data show CDR1 as MNHEY and CDR2 as SVGAGI.

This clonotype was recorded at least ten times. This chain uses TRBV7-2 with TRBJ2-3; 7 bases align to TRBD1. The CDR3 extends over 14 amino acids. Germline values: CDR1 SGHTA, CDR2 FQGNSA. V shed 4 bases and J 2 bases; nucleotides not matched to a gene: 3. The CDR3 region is CASSWGQNTDTQYF. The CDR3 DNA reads TGTGCCAGCAGCTGGGGACAGAACACAGATACGCAGTATTTT.

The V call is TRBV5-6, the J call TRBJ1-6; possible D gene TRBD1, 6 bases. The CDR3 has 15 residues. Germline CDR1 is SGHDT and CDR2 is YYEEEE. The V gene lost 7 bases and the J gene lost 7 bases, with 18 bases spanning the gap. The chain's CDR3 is CASRTGGPRNSPLHF. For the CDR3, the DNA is TGTGCCAGCCGAACTGGGGGGCCTCGGAATTCACCCCTCCACTTT.